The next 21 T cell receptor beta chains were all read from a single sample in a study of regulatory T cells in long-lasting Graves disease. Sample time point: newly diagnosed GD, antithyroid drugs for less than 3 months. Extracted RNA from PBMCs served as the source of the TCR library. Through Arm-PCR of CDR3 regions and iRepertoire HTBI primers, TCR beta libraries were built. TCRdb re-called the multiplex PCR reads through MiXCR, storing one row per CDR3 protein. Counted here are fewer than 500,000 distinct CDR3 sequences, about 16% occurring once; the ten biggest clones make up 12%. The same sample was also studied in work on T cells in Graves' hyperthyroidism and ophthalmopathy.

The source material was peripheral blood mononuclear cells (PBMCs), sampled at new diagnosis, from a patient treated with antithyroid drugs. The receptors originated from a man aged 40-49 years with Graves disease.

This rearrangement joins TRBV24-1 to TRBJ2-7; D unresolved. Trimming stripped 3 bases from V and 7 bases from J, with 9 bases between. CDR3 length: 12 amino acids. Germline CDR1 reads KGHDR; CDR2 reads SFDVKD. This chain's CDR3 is CATSDQVGEQYF. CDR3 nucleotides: TGTGCCACCAGTGATCAGGTGGGGGAGCAGTACTTC.

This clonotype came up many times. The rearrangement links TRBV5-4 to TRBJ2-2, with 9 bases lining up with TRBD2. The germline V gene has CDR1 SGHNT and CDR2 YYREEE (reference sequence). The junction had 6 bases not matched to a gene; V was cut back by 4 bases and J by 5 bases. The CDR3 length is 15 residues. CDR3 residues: CASSHSGRGTGELFF. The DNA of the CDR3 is TGTGCCAGCAGCCATAGCGGGAGAGGGACCGGGGAGCTGTTTTTT.

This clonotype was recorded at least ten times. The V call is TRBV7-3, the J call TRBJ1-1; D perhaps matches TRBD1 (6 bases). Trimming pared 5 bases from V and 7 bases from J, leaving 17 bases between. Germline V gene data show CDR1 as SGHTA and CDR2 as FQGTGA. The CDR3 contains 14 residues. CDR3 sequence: CASSLEGEFGEAFF. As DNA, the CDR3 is TGTGCCAGCAGCCTCGAGGGGGAATTTGGTGAAGCTTTCTTT.

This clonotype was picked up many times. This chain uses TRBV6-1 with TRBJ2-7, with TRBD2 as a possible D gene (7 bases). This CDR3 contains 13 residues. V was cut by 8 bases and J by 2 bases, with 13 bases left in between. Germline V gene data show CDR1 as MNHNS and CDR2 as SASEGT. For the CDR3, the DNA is TGTGCCAGCGCCGCGGGGGCCCCCTACGAGCAGTACTTC. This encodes CASAAGAPYEQYF.

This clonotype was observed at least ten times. CDR3 protein: CASSSRFSGRGNEQYF. Written as DNA, the CDR3 is TGTGCCAGCAGTTCCAGGTTTAGCGGGAGGGGGAACGAGCAGTACTTC. The chain combines TRBV28 with TRBJ2-7; 11 bases fit TRBD2. V was pared by 4 bases and J by 5 bases, with 10 bases of the junction left unmatched. CDR3 length: 16 residues. The germline V gene encodes CDR1 MDHEN and CDR2 SYDVKM.

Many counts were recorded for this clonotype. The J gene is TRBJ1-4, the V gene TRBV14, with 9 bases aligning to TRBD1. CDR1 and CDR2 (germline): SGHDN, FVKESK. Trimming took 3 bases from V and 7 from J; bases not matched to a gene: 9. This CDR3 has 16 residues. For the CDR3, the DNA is TGTGCCAGCAGCCACGACACAGGGGGCAGTGGTGAAAAACTGTTTTTT. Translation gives CASSHDTGGSGEKLFF.

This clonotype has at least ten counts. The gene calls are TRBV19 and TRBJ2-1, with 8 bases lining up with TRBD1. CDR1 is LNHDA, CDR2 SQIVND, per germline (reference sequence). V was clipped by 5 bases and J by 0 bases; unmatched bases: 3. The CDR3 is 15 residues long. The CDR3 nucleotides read TGTGCCAGTAGTTTGGACAGGGCCTCCTACAATGAGCAGTTCTTC. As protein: CASSLDRASYNEQFF.

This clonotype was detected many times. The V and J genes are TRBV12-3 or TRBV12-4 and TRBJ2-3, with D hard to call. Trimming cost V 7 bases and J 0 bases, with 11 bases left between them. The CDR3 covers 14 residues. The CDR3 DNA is TGTGCCAGCACTAGGTTGACAAGCACAGATACGCAGTATTTT. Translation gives CASTRLTSTDTQYF.

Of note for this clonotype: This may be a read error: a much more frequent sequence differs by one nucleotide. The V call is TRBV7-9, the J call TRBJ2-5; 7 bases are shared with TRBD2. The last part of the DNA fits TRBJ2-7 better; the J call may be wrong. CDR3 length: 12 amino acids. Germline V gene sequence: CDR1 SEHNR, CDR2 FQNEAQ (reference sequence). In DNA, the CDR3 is TGTGCCAGCAGCCGGACTAGTGTCGAGCAGTACTTC. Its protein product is CASSRTSVEQYF.

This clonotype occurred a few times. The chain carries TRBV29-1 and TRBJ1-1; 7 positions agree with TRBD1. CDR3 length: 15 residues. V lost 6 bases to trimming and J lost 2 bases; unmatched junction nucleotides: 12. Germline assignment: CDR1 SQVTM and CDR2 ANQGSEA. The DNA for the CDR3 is TGCAGCGTCCCCTTACTGACAGGGACTAACACTGAAGCTTTCTTT. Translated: CSVPLLTGTNTEAFF.

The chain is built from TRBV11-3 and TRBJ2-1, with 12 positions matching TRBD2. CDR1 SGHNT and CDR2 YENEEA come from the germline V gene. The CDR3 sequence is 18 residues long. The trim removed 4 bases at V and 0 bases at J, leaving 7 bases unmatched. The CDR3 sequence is CASSSLAGGTSSYNEQFF. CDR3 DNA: TGTGCCAGCAGCTCACTAGCGGGAGGTACGAGCTCCTACAATGAGCAGTTCTTC.

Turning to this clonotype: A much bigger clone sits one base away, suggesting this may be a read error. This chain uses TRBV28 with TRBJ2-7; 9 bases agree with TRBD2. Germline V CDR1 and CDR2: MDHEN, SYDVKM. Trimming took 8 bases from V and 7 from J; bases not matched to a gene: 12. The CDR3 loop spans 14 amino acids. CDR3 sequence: CASCLRGLAAEQYF. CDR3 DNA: TGTGCCAGCTGCCTTCGGGGACTAGCCGCGGAGCAGTACTTC.

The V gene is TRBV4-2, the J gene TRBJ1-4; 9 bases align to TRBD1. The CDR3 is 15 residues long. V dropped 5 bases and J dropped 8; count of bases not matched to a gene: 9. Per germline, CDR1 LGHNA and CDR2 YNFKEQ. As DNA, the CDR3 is TGTGCCAGCAGCGAATCACAGGGGGCGGACGAAAAACTGTTTTTT. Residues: CASSESQGADEKLFF.

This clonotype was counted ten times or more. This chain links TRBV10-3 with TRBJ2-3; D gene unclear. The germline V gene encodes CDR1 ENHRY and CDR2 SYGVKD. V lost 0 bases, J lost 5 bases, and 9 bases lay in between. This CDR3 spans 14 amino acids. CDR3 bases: TGTGCCATCAGTGAGTCCGCAGGAAGAGATACGCAGTATTTT. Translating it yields CAISESAGRDTQYF.

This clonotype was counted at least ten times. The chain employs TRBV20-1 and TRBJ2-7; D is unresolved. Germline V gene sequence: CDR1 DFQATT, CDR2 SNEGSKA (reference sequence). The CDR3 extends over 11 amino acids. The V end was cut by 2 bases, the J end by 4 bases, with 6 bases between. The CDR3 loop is CSARQHYEQYF. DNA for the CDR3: TGCAGTGCTAGACAGCATTACGAGCAGTACTTC.

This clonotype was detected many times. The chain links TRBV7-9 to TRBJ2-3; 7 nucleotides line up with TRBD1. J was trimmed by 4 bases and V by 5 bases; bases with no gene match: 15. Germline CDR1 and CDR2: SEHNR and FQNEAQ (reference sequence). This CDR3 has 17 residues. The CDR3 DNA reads TGTGCCAGCAGCCCATCGAGGGGGCGCGAGAGGGCAGATACGCAGTATTTT. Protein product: CASSPSRGRERADTQYF.

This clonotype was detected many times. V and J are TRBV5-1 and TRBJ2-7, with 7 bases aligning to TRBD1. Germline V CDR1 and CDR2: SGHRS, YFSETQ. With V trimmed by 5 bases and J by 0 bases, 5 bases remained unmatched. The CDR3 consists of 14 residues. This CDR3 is CASSVGTASYEQYF. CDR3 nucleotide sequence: TGCGCCAGCAGTGTCGGGACAGCCTCCTACGAGCAGTACTTC.

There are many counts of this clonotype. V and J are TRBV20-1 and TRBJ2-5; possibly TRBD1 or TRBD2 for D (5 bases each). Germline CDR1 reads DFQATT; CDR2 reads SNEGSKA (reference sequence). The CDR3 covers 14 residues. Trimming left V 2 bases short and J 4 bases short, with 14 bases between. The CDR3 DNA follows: TGCAGTGCTAGATATAGCGTTGGGGCAGAGACCCAGTACTTC. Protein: CSARYSVGAETQYF.

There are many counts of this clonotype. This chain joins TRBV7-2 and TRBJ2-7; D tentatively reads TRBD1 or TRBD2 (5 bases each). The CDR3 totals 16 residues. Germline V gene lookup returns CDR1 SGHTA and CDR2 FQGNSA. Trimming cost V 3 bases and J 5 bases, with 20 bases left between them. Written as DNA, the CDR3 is TGTGCCAGCAGCTTTAGGGGAGCGGAAAACCGGGACGAGCAGTACTTC. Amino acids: CASSFRGAENRDEQYF.

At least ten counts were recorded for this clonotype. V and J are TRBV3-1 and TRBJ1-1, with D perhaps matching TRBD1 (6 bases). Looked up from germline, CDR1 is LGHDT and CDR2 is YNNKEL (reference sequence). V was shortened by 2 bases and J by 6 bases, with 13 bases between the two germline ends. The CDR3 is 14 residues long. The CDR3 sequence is CASSQFAAGAEAFF. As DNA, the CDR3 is TGTGCCAGCAGCCAATTCGCTGCAGGGGCTGAAGCTTTCTTT.

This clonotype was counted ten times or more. This CDR3 is CSASPKAEAFF. CDR3 DNA: TGCAGTGCTAGTCCGAAAGCTGAAGCTTTCTTT. The rearrangement uses TRBV20-1 and TRBJ1-1; D uncertain. Deletions cut 3 bases from V and 6 bases from J, with 8 bases between. The CDR3 length is 11 residues. The germline V gene has CDR1 DFQATT and CDR2 SNEGSKA (reference sequence).